This is a list of T cell receptor beta chains from one sample in a study of blood T cell repertoires in COVID-19. Clones were sequenced by immunoSEQ multiplex PCR, and TCRdb holds only the in-frame ones, with some missing. The sample has approximately 200,000 clones, 75% to 85% seen once. Sequencing was carried out using PBMCs or T cells enriched from blood (not recorded which). Every receptor here comes from a man aged 40-49 years who had recovered from COVID-19. CDR3s include the opening cysteine and the closing phenylalanine or tryptophan. A D gene is named only where the DNA matches it firmly. The size field is filled for only some rows; it gives once, few, many or a size class.

DNA: TGTGCCAGCAGCTTAGGGCGGGAGTCTCCAGAGACCCAGTACTTC
CDR3: CASSLGRESPETQYF
V: TRBV7-2
D: TRBD2
J: TRBJ2-5
size: .

DNA: TGTGCCAGCAGTGAACTTTCACACCTGAACACTGAAGCTTTCTTT
CDR3: CASSELSHLNTEAFF
V: TRBV2
D: .
J: TRBJ1-1
size: .

DNA: TGTGCCAGCAGCTGGCCTCCCTTCAGGGGAGGGGAAAACTATGGCTACACCTTC
CDR3: CASSWPPFRGGENYGYTF
V: TRBV7-9
D: .
J: TRBJ1-2
size: .

DNA: TGTGCCAGCAGCACACCTTTGAACACTGAAGCTTTCTTT
CDR3: CASSTPLNTEAFF
V: TRBV7-9
D: .
J: TRBJ1-1
size: .

DNA: TGCAGTGCTAGTAACCTAGCGGGGCTCACAGATACGCAGTATTTT
CDR3: CSASNLAGLTDTQYF
V: TRBV20-1
D: TRBD2
J: TRBJ2-3
size: .

DNA: TGTGCCAGCTCACCAACTAACTACAATGAGCAGTTCTTC
CDR3: CASSPTNYNEQFF
V: TRBV18
D: .
J: TRBJ2-1
size: .

DNA: TGTGCCAGCAGTTACGCTGACAGGGGCAGTGGCTACACCTTC
CDR3: CASSYADRGSGYTF
V: TRBV6-6
D: TRBD1
J: TRBJ1-2
size: .

DNA: TGTGCCAGCAGCGTAAAACTAAGCTCCTACAATGAGCAGTTCTTC
CDR3: CASSVKLSSYNEQFF
V: TRBV9
D: .
J: TRBJ2-1
size: .

DNA: TGTGCCACGAGTAAGGGAGGCACCTACAATGAGCAGTTCTTC
CDR3: CATSKGGTYNEQFF
V: TRBV24-1
D: .
J: TRBJ2-1
size: few

DNA: TGTGCCAGCAGCGTAGGTAGCTCCCAGAACTATGGCTACACCTTC
CDR3: CASSVGSSQNYGYTF
V: TRBV9
D: .
J: TRBJ1-2
size: once

DNA: TGTGCCAGCAGCCCCCTGAGTGGACACACAACCTACGAGCAGTACTTC
CDR3: CASSPLSGHTTYEQYF
V: TRBV7-8
D: .
J: TRBJ2-7
size: .

DNA: TGCGCCAGCAGTGCTGGGGGGACGAATGAGCAGTTCTTC
CDR3: CASSAGGTNEQFF
V: TRBV10-2
D: .
J: TRBJ2-1
size: .

DNA: TGTGCCAGCAGAAGCCCTAGGCGGGAGGACACCATATATTTT
CDR3: CASRSPRREDTIYF
V: TRBV11-2
D: .
J: TRBJ1-3
size: .

DNA: TGTGCCAGCAGCCAACAGACCAGCGGGACCCAGTACTTC
CDR3: CASSQQTSGTQYF
V: TRBV14
D: .
J: TRBJ2-5
size: .

DNA: .
CDR3: CASSFGHGTLHF
V: TRBV5-4
D: .
J: TRBJ1-2
size: .

DNA: TGTGCCAGCAGGGGCCAGGGACAGGGGACAGATACGCAGTATTTT
CDR3: CASRGQGQGTDTQYF
V: TRBV28
D: TRBD1
J: TRBJ2-3
size: .

DNA: TGTGCCAGCAGTTTAGATGCGGGTCATCGGTTCTTC
CDR3: CASSLDAGHRFF
V: TRBV12-3/TRBV12-4
D: .
J: TRBJ2-1
size: .

DNA: TGTGCCAGCAGTAGCCTCAGAGGAGTCACTGAAGCTTTCTTT
CDR3: CASSSLRGVTEAFF
V: TRBV2
D: .
J: TRBJ1-1
size: .

DNA: TGTGCCAGCAGCCAAGAAACTTTTAGCGGGAGTAGTAATGAGCAGTTCTTC
CDR3: CASSQETFSGSSNEQFF
V: TRBV4-2
D: TRBD2
J: TRBJ2-1
size: few

DNA: TGTGCCAGCTACCCAGGGCAGGGAAAGGGCGAGCAGTACTTC
CDR3: CASYPGQGKGEQYF
V: TRBV3-1/TRBV3-2
D: .
J: TRBJ2-7
size: .

DNA: TGCGCCAGCAGCCAAACACTAGCGGGAGAAAGGAATGAGCAGTTCTTC
CDR3: CASSQTLAGERNEQFF
V: TRBV4-1
D: TRBD2
J: TRBJ2-1
size: .

DNA: TGTGCCAGCAGCGCCGGGACAGGTTCTTACTATGGCTACACCTTC
CDR3: CASSAGTGSYYGYTF
V: TRBV9
D: TRBD1
J: TRBJ1-2
size: .

DNA: TGCGCCAGCAGCTTGTCGGGGGATCAGCCCCAGCATTTT
CDR3: CASSLSGDQPQHF
V: TRBV5-1
D: .
J: TRBJ1-5
size: .

DNA: TGTGCCAGTAGTATTTGGGGACAAGGCGTTATCTCCTATAATTCACCCCTCCACTTT
CDR3: CASSIWGQGVISYNSPLHF
V: TRBV19
D: .
J: TRBJ1-6
size: .

DNA: TGTGCCAGTAGATCGGAGGGGGCAAAGGGGGCCAACGTCCTGACTTTC
CDR3: CASRSEGAKGANVLTF
V: TRBV19
D: .
J: TRBJ2-6
size: .

DNA: TGTGCCATCAGTGAGCTTCCCGCCGGGGGCACTGAAGCTTTCTTT
CDR3: CAISELPAGGTEAFF
V: TRBV10-3
D: .
J: TRBJ1-1
size: few

DNA: TGTGCCAGCAGCACCCACAGGGGGCGCGGCACCGGGGAGCTGTTTTTT
CDR3: CASSTHRGRGTGELFF
V: TRBV7-9
D: TRBD1
J: TRBJ2-2
size: .

DNA: TGTGCTAGTGGGACCCGGACAGGGAGGGCTTTCTTT
CDR3: CASGTRTGRAFF
V: TRBV12-5
D: TRBD1
J: TRBJ1-1
size: once

DNA: TGTGCCAGCAGGGGACTAGCGGGAGGTAACAATGAGCAGTTCTTC
CDR3: CASRGLAGGNNEQFF
V: TRBV2
D: TRBD2
J: TRBJ2-1
size: once

DNA: TGTGCCAGCCCTACAGGGGGCAGTTGGTCTAATGAAAAACTGTTTTTT
CDR3: CASPTGGSWSNEKLFF
V: TRBV19
D: TRBD1
J: TRBJ1-4
size: .

DNA: TGTGCCAGCAGCCTAAGCGGTGGGACAGGGGGTGAAAAACTGTTTTTT
CDR3: CASSLSGGTGGEKLFF
V: TRBV9
D: TRBD1
J: TRBJ1-4
size: few

DNA: TGCGCCAGCAGCTTGGATGCTAGAAGAGAGATTCAGTACTTC
CDR3: CASSLDARREIQYF
V: TRBV5-1
D: .
J: TRBJ2-4
size: .